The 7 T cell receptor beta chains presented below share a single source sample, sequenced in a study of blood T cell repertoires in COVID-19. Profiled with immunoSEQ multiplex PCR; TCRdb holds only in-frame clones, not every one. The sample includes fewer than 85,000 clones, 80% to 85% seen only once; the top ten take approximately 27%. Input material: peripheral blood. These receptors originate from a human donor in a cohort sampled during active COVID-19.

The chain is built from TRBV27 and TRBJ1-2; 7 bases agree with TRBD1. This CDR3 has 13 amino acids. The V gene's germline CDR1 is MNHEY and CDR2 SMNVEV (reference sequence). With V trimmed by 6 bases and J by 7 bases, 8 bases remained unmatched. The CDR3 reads CASSKDRAIGYTF. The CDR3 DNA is TGTGCCAGCAGCAAAGACAGGGCTATTGGCTACACCTTC.

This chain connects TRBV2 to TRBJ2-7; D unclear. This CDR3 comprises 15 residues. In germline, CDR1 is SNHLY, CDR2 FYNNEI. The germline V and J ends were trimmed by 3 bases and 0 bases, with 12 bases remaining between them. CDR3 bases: TGTGCCAGCAGTGACCTCCAGGCCCCCTCCTACGAGCAGTACTTC. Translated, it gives CASSDLQAPSYEQYF.

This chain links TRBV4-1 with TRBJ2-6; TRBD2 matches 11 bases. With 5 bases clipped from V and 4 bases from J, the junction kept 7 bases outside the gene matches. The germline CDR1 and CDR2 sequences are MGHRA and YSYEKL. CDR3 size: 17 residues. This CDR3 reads CASSKTSGGAGANVLTF. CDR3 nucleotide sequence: TGCGCCAGCAGCAAAACTAGCGGGGGTGCGGGGGCCAACGTCCTGACTTTC.

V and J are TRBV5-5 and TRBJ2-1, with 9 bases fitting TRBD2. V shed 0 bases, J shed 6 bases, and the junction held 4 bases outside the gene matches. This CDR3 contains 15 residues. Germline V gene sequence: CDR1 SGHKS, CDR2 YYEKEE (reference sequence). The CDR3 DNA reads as TGTGCCAGCAGCTTGGCTGGCGGGGGGGCCAATGAGCAGTTCTTC. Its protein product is CASSLAGGGANEQFF.

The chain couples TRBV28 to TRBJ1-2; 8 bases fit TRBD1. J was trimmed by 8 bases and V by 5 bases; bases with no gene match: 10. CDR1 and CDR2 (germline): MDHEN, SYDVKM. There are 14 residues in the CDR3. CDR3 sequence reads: CASSQHDRGQGYTF. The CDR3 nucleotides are TGTGCCAGCAGTCAACACGACAGGGGACAGGGCTACACCTTC.

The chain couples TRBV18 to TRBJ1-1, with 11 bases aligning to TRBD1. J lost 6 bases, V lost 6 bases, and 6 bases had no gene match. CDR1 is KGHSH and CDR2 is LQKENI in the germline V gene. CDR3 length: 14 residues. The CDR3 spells CASSPGTGGSEAFF. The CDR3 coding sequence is TGTGCCAGCTCTCCCGGGACAGGGGGATCTGAAGCTTTCTTT.

CDR3 sequence: CASSQGLAGQGAEIYGYTF. The CDR3 nucleotides read TGTGCCAGCAGCCAAGGATTAGCGGGACAGGGGGCCGAAATCTATGGCTACACCTTC. The chain is built from TRBV7-8 and TRBJ1-2; 12 bases are a match to TRBD1. Germline-derived CDR1 and CDR2 are SGHVS and FQNEAQ. V shed 5 bases, J shed 4 bases, and the junction held 17 bases outside the gene matches. This CDR3 has 19 amino acids.